The entry below gives a single T cell receptor (beta chain) sequence along with its context. The antigen is undetermined. The CDR3 covers 13 residues. The germline V gene has CDR1 SGHTA and CDR2 FQGTGA. Trimming shortened V by 5 bases and J by 11 bases, and 13 bases separated the two germline ends. One entry per CDR3 protein, called by TCRdb with MiXCR from the 5' RACE reads. The table shows around 430,000 distinct CDR3 sequences, with roughly 15% occurring only once. This record comes from a study of T-cell memory formation after mild COVID-19. Whole-study results and caveats: A balance of CD4 and CD8 characterized clones contracting day 15 to 85, whereas later expanders leaned CD4+.

Sequencing was performed on PBMCs or a T cell subset sorted from them (not recorded which). The rearrangement joins TRBV7-3 to TRBJ1-6, with a possible D match to TRBD1 (5 bases). The sequence was obtained from a man between 18 and 35 years old who had mild COVID-19 (a few samples of this study predate the infection). Cell type and time point are not known. The CDR3 nucleotides read TGTGCCAGCAGCACGACCGGGGGGGCACCCCTCCACTTT. Translation: CASSTTGGAPLHF. Variable domain in full (rest from reference TRBV7-3 and TRBJ1-6): GAGVSQTPSNKVTEKGKYVELRCDPISGHTALYWYRQSLGQGPEFLIYFQGTGAADDSGLPNDRFFAVRPEGSVSTLKIQRTERGDSAVYLCASSTTGGAPLHFGNGTRLTVT.